A single sample is the source of the 18 T cell receptor beta chains below, sequenced in a study of T cells in Graves' hyperthyroidism and ophthalmopathy. Amplification of TCR beta CDR3 regions was performed using RNA transcripts as template. An initial round of RT-PCR targeting the TCR CDR3 relied on the HTBI primer set. TCRdb reprocessed the multiplex PCR reads via MiXCR and lists one record per CDR3 protein. Among hundreds of thousands of distinct CDR3 sequences listed, over 13% were seen once. The sample comprised blood. The receptors shown here come from a man aged 50 to 59 with Graves' ophthalmopathy.

This clonotype was observed many times. The chain carries TRBV12-3 or TRBV12-4 and TRBJ2-1, with TRBD1 as a possible D gene (6 bases). The length of the CDR3 is 16 residues. V lost 0 bases to trimming and J lost 6 bases, with 15 bases between them. The CDR3 loop reads CASSLARPGVANEQFF. CDR3 DNA sequence: TGTGCCAGCAGTTTAGCGCGCCCAGGGGTAGCCAATGAGCAGTTCTTC.

This clonotype has ten or more counts. V usage is TRBV7-9 and J usage is TRBJ1-2; TRBD1 is a possible D gene (5 bases). The V and J ends lost 0 bases and 4 bases respectively, with 15 bases between them. The CDR3 runs 16 residues. Germline loops: CDR1 SEHNR, CDR2 FQNEAQ (reference sequence). This chain's CDR3 is CASSLAGTDIVYGYTF. In nucleotides, the CDR3 is TGTGCCAGCAGCTTAGCAGGGACGGACATTGTCTATGGCTACACCTTC. Together with reference TRBV7-9 and TRBJ1-2, the CDR3 gives the full variable domain: DTGVSQNPRHKITKRGQNVTFRCDPISEHNRLYWYRQTLGQGPEFLTYFQNEAQLEKSRLLSDRFSAERPKGSFSTLEIQRTEQGDSAMYLCASSLAGTDIVYGYTFGSGTRLTVV.

This rearrangement joins TRBV6-1 to TRBJ2-7, with D unclear. The CDR3 length is 12 residues. Germline values: CDR1 MNHNS, CDR2 SASEGT. The V end was cut by 3 bases, the J end by 7 bases, with 10 bases between. CDR3 loop: CASSETGVEQYF. The CDR3 DNA reads TGTGCCAGCAGTGAGACTGGGGTAGAGCAGTACTTC.

This clonotype has a count of ten or more. The chain recombines TRBV3-1 with TRBJ1-5; D perhaps matches TRBD1 (6 bases). Looked up from germline, CDR1 is LGHDT and CDR2 is YNNKEL (reference sequence). The CDR3 covers 15 residues. V was clipped by 1 base and J by 3 bases, with 10 bases between them. The CDR3, as DNA: TGTGCCAGCAGCCAAGGACAGGCAGACAATCAGCCCCAGCATTTT. Translated: CASSQGQADNQPQHF.

This clonotype was recorded at least ten times. J is TRBJ2-1 and V is TRBV14, with D possibly being TRBD1 or TRBD2 (6 bases each). This CDR3 is built from 15 residues. Between the trimmed V and J ends, which lost 1 base and 8 bases, there was a span of 15 bases. From germline, CDR1 is SGHDN and CDR2 FVKESK. The CDR3 loop is CASSQGGAGSHEQFF. CDR3 sequence (DNA): TGTGCCAGCAGCCAAGGGGGGGCAGGGAGCCATGAGCAGTTCTTC.

With respect to this clonotype: A much larger clone sits a single nucleotide away, making a read error possible. The gene calls are TRBV6-2 or TRBV6-3 and TRBJ2-7; D ambiguous. The length of the CDR3 is 12 residues. In germline, CDR1 is MNHEY, CDR2 SVGEGT. The V and J ends lost 7 bases and 2 bases respectively, with 9 bases between them. As DNA, the CDR3 is TGTGCCAGCAAGGCGAGAGCCTACGAGCAGTACTTC. The encoded protein is CASKARAYEQYF.

As concerns this clonotype: A much more abundant neighbour one base away suggests this may be a read error. The chain links TRBV11-2 to TRBJ2-1, with unresolved D. The CDR3 spans 13 residues. Germline V lookup: CDR1 SGHAT, CDR2 FQNNGV. The CDR3 loop reads CASGLFISDEQFF. The DNA of the CDR3 is TGTGCCAGCGGCTTATTCATCAGTGATGAGCAGTTCTTC.

In its sample, this clonotype was seen a few times. The chain has TRBV20-1 and TRBJ2-4, with D maybe TRBD1 (5 bases). There are 14 residues in the CDR3. The V gene lost 5 bases and the J gene lost 1 base, with 12 bases spanning the gap. Germline CDR1 is DFQATT and CDR2 is SNEGSKA (reference sequence). CDR3 amino acids: CSAPRGTAKNIQYF. In nucleotides, the CDR3 is TGCAGTGCTCCTAGGGGAACTGCCAAAAACATTCAGTACTTC.

This clonotype was observed at least ten times. This chain uses TRBV5-1 with TRBJ1-4; no clear D. In germline, CDR1 is SGHRS, CDR2 YFSETQ. V lost 0 bases and J 6 bases, leaving 9 bases between the germline ends. The CDR3 is 14 amino acids. CDR3 in DNA: TGCGCCAGCAGCTTGGGCGGAGGCGATGAAAAACTGTTTTTT. Translated: CASSLGGGDEKLFF.

This clonotype was counted a few times. Lacking the conserved final phenylalanine or tryptophan, this CDR3 likely reflects a read error. This chain uses TRBV3-1 with TRBJ2-7; D not resolved. The V gene lost 1 base and the J gene lost 2 bases, with 12 bases spanning the gap. Germline loops: CDR1 LGHDT, CDR2 YNNKEL (reference sequence). The length of the CDR3 is 15 residues. This CDR3 is CASSQVSPPPYEQYL. In DNA, the CDR3 is TGTGCCAGCAGCCAAGTCAGTCCTCCTCCCTACGAGCAGTACCTC.

This clonotype was seen at least ten times. The chain is built from TRBV2 and TRBJ2-1; D gene uncertain. Deletions cut 8 bases from V and 0 bases from J, with 11 bases between. From germline, CDR1 is SNHLY and CDR2 FYNNEI. The CDR3 covers 14 residues. The CDR3 DNA reads TGTGCCAGCTTGGAGAAAAGCTCCTACAATGAGCAGTTCTTC. Its translation: CASLEKSSYNEQFF.

This clonotype showed up many times. The chain is built from TRBV28 and TRBJ2-7; 8 nucleotides line up with TRBD1. With V trimmed by 6 bases and J by 2 bases, 12 bases remained unmatched. The CDR3 length is 16 residues. The V gene's germline CDR1 is MDHEN and CDR2 SYDVKM. The CDR3 reads CASRGSRQGAAYEQYF. The CDR3 DNA reads as TGTGCCAGCAGGGGGTCCCGGCAGGGGGCTGCCTACGAGCAGTACTTC. Based on the CDR3 plus reference TRBV28 and TRBJ2-7, the full variable domain is DVKVTQSSRYLVKRTGEKVFLECVQDMDHENMFWYRQDPGLGLRLIYFSYDVKMKEKGDIPEGYSVSREKKERFSLILESASTNQTSMYLCASRGSRQGAAYEQYFGPGTRLTVT.

This clonotype came up a few times. The gene calls are TRBV7-8 and TRBJ2-7, with a weak D call TRBD1 (7 bases). This CDR3 is built from 14 residues. V was shortened by 5 bases and J by 6 bases, with 17 bases between the two germline ends. Germline assignment: CDR1 SGHVS and CDR2 FQNEAQ. In DNA form, the CDR3 reads TGTGCCAGCAGCCCAAACAGGGGACTGGGCGAGCAGTACTTC. Its protein is CASSPNRGLGEQYF.

This clonotype was picked up many times. J is TRBJ2-1 and V is TRBV3-1, with D unresolved. Germline CDR1 reads LGHDT; CDR2 reads YNNKEL (reference sequence). The CDR3 runs to 12 residues. V was cut by 0 bases and J by 10 bases, with 7 bases left in between. Here the CDR3 DNA reads TGTGCCAGCAGCCAAGATGAAGGGGAGCAGTTCTTC. This translates into CASSQDEGEQFF.

This sequence joins TRBV19 and TRBJ1-2; 10 bases are a match to TRBD1. The germline V gene has CDR1 LNHDA and CDR2 SQIVND (reference sequence). The CDR3 loop spans 14 amino acids. Trimming took 6 bases from V and 5 from J; bases not matched to a gene: 6. CDR3 amino acids: CASRNRDRGYGYTF. CDR3 in DNA: TGTGCCAGTAGGAACCGGGACAGGGGTTATGGCTACACCTTC.

The gene calls are TRBV27 and TRBJ2-7, with D possibly being TRBD1 or TRBD2 (8 bases each). This CDR3 spans 18 amino acids. With 4 bases removed from V and 6 bases from J, the gap between germline ends came to 28 bases. Germline CDR1 and CDR2: MNHEY and SMNVEV (reference sequence). CDR3 DNA sequence: TGTGCCAGCAGTTGGAGGACAGGGTCGAGCGGGAGCCTCTTCGAGCAGTACTTC. It encodes CASSWRTGSSGSLFEQYF.

The table lists this clonotype with many counts. This sequence joins TRBV11-2 and TRBJ2-2, with no clear D. The CDR3 has 15 residues. From germline, CDR1 is SGHAT and CDR2 FQNNGV. V was cut by 1 base and J by 4 bases, with 10 bases left in between. CDR3 nucleotide sequence: TGTGCCAGCAGCTTAGCCACAGAGACCACCGGGGAGCTGTTTTTT. Encoded protein: CASSLATETTGELFF.

Ten or more counts support this clonotype. The chain recombines TRBV20-1 with TRBJ1-5, with 9 positions matching TRBD1. The CDR3 is made up of 15 amino acids. With 4 bases clipped from V and 5 bases from J, the junction kept 9 bases outside the gene matches. Per the germline V gene, CDR1 is DFQATT and CDR2 is SNEGSKA (reference sequence). CDR3 protein: CSATTGTGKDQPQHF. The CDR3 nucleotides read TGCAGTGCTACAACCGGGACAGGGAAAGATCAGCCCCAGCATTTT.